Listed below are T cell receptor beta chains from one sample, sequenced in a study of PD-1 blockade in classical Hodgkin lymphoma. The repertoire was sequenced with immunoSEQ multiplex PCR; TCRdb's copy has only in-frame clones and lacks some. The sample records 95,000 to 100,000 clones, around nine tenths being singletons. Sequenced here: peripheral blood mononuclear cells (PBMCs), sampled before the second cycle of nivolumab. These receptors came from a human donor with classical Hodgkin lymphoma. The CDR3 runs from the conserved cysteine through the conserved F or W. Each record gives: D gene, clone size, V gene, J gene, CDR3 protein, CDR3 DNA. D genes are given only for firm matches. Not every row has a clone size; where given, it reads once, few, many or a size class.

d_call: .
clone_size: .
v_call: TRBV6-5
j_call: TRBJ2-7
cdr3_aa: CASSYDDSYEQYF
cdr3_nt: TGTGCCAGCAGTTACGATGACTCCTACGAGCAGTACTTC

d_call: .
clone_size: .
v_call: TRBV5-6
j_call: TRBJ1-4
cdr3_aa: CASSSDTKLFF
cdr3_nt: TGTGCCAGCAGCTCCGACACCAAACTGTTTTTT

d_call: .
clone_size: .
v_call: TRBV30
j_call: TRBJ1-1
cdr3_aa: CAWRPPGVFLNTEAFF
cdr3_nt: TGTGCCTGGAGGCCGCCCGGGGTTTTCCTGAACACTGAAGCTTTCTTT

d_call: .
clone_size: .
v_call: TRBV15
j_call: TRBJ2-3
cdr3_aa: CATNRGFSSPTDTQYF
cdr3_nt: TGTGCCACCAACCGGGGATTCAGCAGCCCCACAGATACGCAGTATTTT

d_call: TRBD2
clone_size: .
v_call: TRBV27
j_call: TRBJ2-1
cdr3_aa: CASRLAGGNEQFF
cdr3_nt: TGTGCCAGCAGACTAGCGGGGGGAAATGAGCAGTTCTTC

d_call: TRBD1
clone_size: .
v_call: TRBV7-2
j_call: TRBJ2-1
cdr3_aa: CASSPGTGEYNEQFF
cdr3_nt: TGTGCCAGCAGCCCCGGGACAGGGGAGTACAATGAGCAGTTCTTC

d_call: .
clone_size: few
v_call: TRBV27
j_call: TRBJ2-5
cdr3_aa: CASSLGLQGGETQYF
cdr3_nt: TGTGCCAGCAGTTTAGGACTGCAGGGGGGAGAGACCCAGTACTTC

d_call: TRBD1
clone_size: .
v_call: TRBV30
j_call: TRBJ1-4
cdr3_aa: CAWDRGTEKLFF
cdr3_nt: TGTGCCTGGGACAGGGGTACTGAAAAACTGTTTTTT

d_call: TRBD1
clone_size: .
v_call: TRBV14
j_call: TRBJ2-7
cdr3_aa: CASSHVTGAYEQYF
cdr3_nt: TGTGCCAGCAGCCATGTGACAGGGGCCTACGAGCAGTACTTC

d_call: .
clone_size: once
v_call: TRBV9
j_call: TRBJ1-1
cdr3_aa: CASSVAGLWTEPNTEAFF
cdr3_nt: TGTGCCAGCAGCGTAGCTGGGCTCTGGACAGAGCCGAACACTGAAGCTTTCTTT

d_call: .
clone_size: once
v_call: TRBV9
j_call: TRBJ1-3
cdr3_aa: CASSATTNSGNTIYF
cdr3_nt: TGTGCCAGCAGCGCCACGACCAACTCTGGAAACACCATATATTTT

d_call: .
clone_size: few
v_call: TRBV6-1
j_call: TRBJ1-6
cdr3_aa: CASSEAVGSPLHF
cdr3_nt: TGTGCCAGCAGTGAAGCGGTTGGATCACCCCTCCACTTT

d_call: TRBD1
clone_size: .
v_call: TRBV7-2
j_call: TRBJ1-3
cdr3_aa: CASSLRQGVNTIYF
cdr3_nt: TGTGCCAGCAGCTTAAGGCAGGGGGTAAACACCATATATTTT

d_call: .
clone_size: .
v_call: TRBV6-1
j_call: TRBJ1-1
cdr3_aa: CASSENLNTEAFF
cdr3_nt: TGTGCCAGCAGTGAAAATTTAAACACTGAAGCTTTCTTT